This T cell receptor (beta chain) is from a study of Ad26.COV2.S vaccination and SARS-CoV-2 variants. CDR1 and CDR2 (germline): DFQATT, SNEGSKA (reference sequence). The CDR3 totals 14 residues. Trimming stripped 3 bases from V and 0 bases from J, with 11 bases between. Worth noting for this clone: Its antigen is unidentified.

Study results and limitations: Participants given vaccine showed non-spike TCR breadth similar to that of placebo recipients. Using TCR breadth and depth analyses may have led to underestimated total T cell responses. Substantial breadth was reportedly displayed by spike-specific CD8+ and CD4+ T cell responses after vaccination. Spike-specific TCR breadth was greater after Ad26.COV2.S than placebo.

Method: immunoSEQ multiplex PCR; TCRdb's copy keeps in-frame clones and lacks some. The table lists hundreds of thousands of clones, about 90% of them singletons. The sequence was collected from a human donor who had recovered from COVID-19. The sequences come from peripheral blood, collected after recovery from COVID-19. The rearrangement links TRBV20-1 to TRBJ1-1; no clear D gene. The CDR3 DNA sequence: TGCAGTGCTAGTAGAAGTAACATGAACACTGAAGCTTTCTTT. Protein product: CSASRSNMNTEAFF.